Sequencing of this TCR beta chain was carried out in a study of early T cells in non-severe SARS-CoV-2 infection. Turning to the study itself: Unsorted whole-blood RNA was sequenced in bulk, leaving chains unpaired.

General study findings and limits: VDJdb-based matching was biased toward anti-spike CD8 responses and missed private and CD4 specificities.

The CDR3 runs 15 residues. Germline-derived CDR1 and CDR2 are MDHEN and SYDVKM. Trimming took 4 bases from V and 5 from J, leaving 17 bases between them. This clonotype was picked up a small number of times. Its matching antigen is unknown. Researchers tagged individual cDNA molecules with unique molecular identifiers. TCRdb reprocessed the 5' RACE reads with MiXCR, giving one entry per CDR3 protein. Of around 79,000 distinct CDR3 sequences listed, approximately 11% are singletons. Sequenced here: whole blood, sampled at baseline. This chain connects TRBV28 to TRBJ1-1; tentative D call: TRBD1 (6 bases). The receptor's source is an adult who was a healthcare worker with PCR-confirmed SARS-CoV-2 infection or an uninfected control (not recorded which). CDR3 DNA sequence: TGTGCCAGCAGTTCCCCAGGGGCGGAGGGGACTGAAGCTTTCTTT. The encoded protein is CASSSPGAEGTEAFF.